The 31 T cell receptor beta chains given below trace back to one sample, sequenced in a study of blood T cell repertoires in COVID-19. Profiling relied on immunoSEQ multiplex PCR, and the TCRdb table lists in-frame clones only, not all of them. The data contain about 410,000 clones, around 92% of them singletons. The specimen was PBMCs or T cells enriched from blood (not recorded which). The source is a woman aged 25-40 years who had recovered from COVID-19.

In nucleotides, the CDR3 is TGTGCCAGCACGTACCGACTAGCGGGAGAAGAGACCCAGTACTTC. This sequence encodes CASTYRLAGEETQYF. The chain combines TRBV3-1 (or the pseudogene TRBV3-2) with TRBJ2-5; 12 bases fit TRBD2. Germline CDR1 and CDR2: LGHDT and YNNKEL (reference sequence). The CDR3 contains 15 residues. V was pared by 7 bases and J by 3 bases, with 6 bases of the junction left unmatched.

This rearrangement joins TRBV6-5 to TRBJ2-1, with 9 bases aligning to TRBD1. CDR3 length equals 15 residues. V shed 6 bases, J shed 7 bases, and the junction held 10 bases outside the gene matches. Germline V lookup: CDR1 MNHEY, CDR2 SVGAGI. CDR3 loop: CASRLTGTGLNEQFF. In nucleotides, the CDR3 is TGTGCCAGCAGGTTAACCGGGACAGGGCTTAATGAGCAGTTCTTC.

The chain is built from TRBV5-1 and TRBJ2-7; 7 nucleotides agree with TRBD2. V shed 3 bases and J 2 bases; nucleotides not matched to a gene: 5. CDR3 length: 14 residues. Per germline, CDR1 SGHRS and CDR2 YFSETQ. In DNA, the CDR3 is TGCGCCAGCAGCTCGAAGGGAGGGGCCTACGAGCAGTACTTC. Translated, it gives CASSSKGGAYEQYF.

J is TRBJ2-1 and V is TRBV9; 11 bases fit TRBD2. The trim removed 4 bases at V and 7 bases at J, leaving 7 bases unmatched. The germline gives CDR1 SGDLS, CDR2 YYNGEE. The length of the CDR3 is 15 residues. DNA of the CDR3: TGTGCCAGCAGCTATAGCGGGGGGGCTTCTAATGAGCAGTTCTTC. The encoded protein is CASSYSGGASNEQFF.

The chain is built from TRBV4-3 and TRBJ2-7, with 8 nucleotides matching TRBD1. J was trimmed by 2 bases and V by 0 bases; bases with no gene match: 6. The CDR3 spans 16 residues. The germline V gene has CDR1 LGHNA and CDR2 YSLEER. The DNA for the CDR3 is TGCGCCAGCAGCCAAGATTGGACAGGGAATCCCTACGAGCAGTACTTC. Protein sequence: CASSQDWTGNPYEQYF.

This clone occurred many times. The V gene is TRBV5-1, the J gene TRBJ2-3, with D uncertain. V shed 4 bases and J shed 6 bases, with 9 bases lying between them. CDR1 and CDR2 (germline): SGHRS, YFSETQ. CDR3 length: 12 amino acids. The CDR3 spells CASSLSRDTQYF. In nucleotides, the CDR3 is TGCGCCAGCAGCCTATCTCGGGATACGCAGTATTTT.

This chain uses TRBV11-2 with TRBJ1-1, with D hard to call. CDR1 is SGHAT, CDR2 FQNNGV, per germline. CDR3 length equals 13 residues. V was pared by 6 bases and J by 8 bases, with 16 bases between. This CDR3 reads CASSLGVLEEAFF. As DNA, the CDR3 is TGTGCCAGCAGTTTGGGAGTTCTCGAGGAAGCTTTCTTT. Full variable domain (outside the CDR3, taken from reference TRBV11-2 and TRBJ1-1): EAGVAQSPRYKIIEKRQSVAFWCNPISGHATLYWYQQILGQGPKLLIQFQNNGVVDDSQLPKDRFSAERLKGVDSTLKIQPAKLEDSAVYLCASSLGVLEEAFFGQGTRLTVV.

This chain joins TRBV3-1 (or the pseudogene TRBV3-2) and TRBJ2-2; TRBD1 is a possible D gene (5 bases). Between the trimmed V and J ends, which lost 0 bases and 1 base, there was a span of 12 bases. This CDR3 contains 17 residues. Per the germline V gene, CDR1 is LGHDT and CDR2 is YNNKEL (reference sequence). DNA of the CDR3: TGTGCCAGCAGCCAAGATCCCGACAGAGTGAACACCGGGGAGCTGTTTTTT. Translation: CASSQDPDRVNTGELFF.

A single count supports this clone. The rearrangement links TRBV24-1 to TRBJ2-5; 7 positions match TRBD2. V lost 4 bases, J lost 1 base, and 5 bases stayed unmatched. This CDR3 comprises 15 residues. The germline gives CDR1 KGHDR, CDR2 SFDVKD. The CDR3 DNA is TGTGCCACCAGTGACGCGACTAGCCTCCAAGAGACCCAGTACTTC. This codes for CATSDATSLQETQYF.

Remarks on this clone: Additional DNA sequences in this sample encode the identical CDR3. V usage is TRBV27 and J usage is TRBJ1-6; 7 bases fit TRBD1. Trimming cost V 4 bases and J 0 bases; bases outside gene matches: 3. CDR3 length: 16 residues. Germline CDR1 and CDR2: MNHEY and SMNVEV (reference sequence). Written as DNA, the CDR3 is TGTGCCAGCAGTTCGACAGGGAGCTCCTATAATTCACCCCTCCACTTT. This encodes CASSSTGSSYNSPLHF.

V gene TRBV6-4 combines with J gene TRBJ2-7, with 10 bases that match TRBD1. There are 14 residues in the CDR3. Germline-derived CDR1 and CDR2 are MRHNA and SNTAGT. Losses at the gene ends were 5 bases for V and 2 bases for J; bases not matched to a gene: 3. The CDR3 is CASSRDRGAYEQYF. CDR3 nucleotide sequence: TGTGCCAGCAGTCGGGACAGGGGAGCCTACGAGCAGTACTTC.

The J gene is TRBJ1-2, the V gene TRBV29-1; weak D call: TRBD1 (5 bases). This CDR3 is built from 15 residues. The germline V gene has CDR1 SQVTM and CDR2 ANQGSEA. V was pared by 1 base and J by 8 bases, with 20 bases between. CDR3 nucleotides: TGCAGCGTTGAAGGAGGGGCAGGAGGGGCGTCGGGCTACACCTTC. It specifies CSVEGGAGGASGYTF.

The V and J genes are TRBV5-1 and TRBJ2-2; 11 bases match TRBD2. The CDR3 extends over 17 amino acids. In germline, CDR1 is SGHRS, CDR2 YFSETQ. Trimming cost V 4 bases and J 5 bases; bases outside gene matches: 10. In DNA form, the CDR3 reads TGCGCCAGCAGCCGAGGTACTAGCGGGAGTTGGACCGGGGAGCTGTTTTTT. Translation gives CASSRGTSGSWTGELFF. Together with reference TRBV5-1 and TRBJ2-2, the CDR3 gives the full variable domain: KAGVTQTPRYLIKTRGQQVTLSCSPISGHRSVSWYQQTPGQGLQFLFEYFSETQRNKGNFPGRFSGRQFSNSRSEMNVSTLELGDSALYLCASSRGTSGSWTGELFFGEGSRLTVL.

This clone was detected only once. The chain carries TRBV11-2 and TRBJ2-5, with 10 bases that match TRBD2. V was pared by 3 bases and J by 4 bases, with 17 bases of the junction left unmatched. The CDR3 totals 19 residues. Germline values: CDR1 SGHAT, CDR2 FQNNGV. DNA of the CDR3: TGTGCCAGCAGCTTGGCCGTGGTGCGGGCTAGCGGGAGTAGAGAGACCCAGTACTTC. The encoded protein is CASSLAVVRASGSRETQYF.

This CDR3 is CASSPRGRDETQYF. In DNA form, the CDR3 reads TGTGCCAGCAGCCCGAGGGGGCGCGATGAGACCCAGTACTTC. The rearrangement joins TRBV5-4 to TRBJ2-5, with 7 nucleotides matching TRBD1. Per germline, CDR1 SGHNT and CDR2 YYREEE (reference sequence). This CDR3 has 14 residues. Trimming took 4 bases from V and 5 from J; bases not matched to a gene: 8.

The chain is built from TRBV21-1 and TRBJ2-1; the D call in the table, TRBD2, was not verified against the DNA. TRBV21-1 is listed as a pseudogene. This CDR3 has 16 amino acids. The DNA for the CDR3 is TGTGCCAGCAGCAAAGAGGGGACTTACTCCTACAATGAGCAGTTCTTC. Its protein product is CASSKEGTYSYNEQFF.

The chain recombines TRBV5-1 with TRBJ2-4; the match to TRBD2 covers 9 bases. This CDR3 is built from 17 residues. CDR1 is SGHRS and CDR2 is YFSETQ in the germline V gene. With 0 bases clipped from V and 7 bases from J, the junction kept 11 bases outside the gene matches. CDR3: CASSLGFGGRAANIQYF. DNA of the CDR3: TGCGCCAGCAGCTTGGGGTTCGGCGGGAGGGCCGCGAACATTCAGTACTTC.

The V and J genes are TRBV29-1 and TRBJ1-2; possibly TRBD1 for D (5 bases). CDR1 and CDR2 from the germline V gene are SQVTM and ANQGSEA. This CDR3 spans 14 amino acids. V shed 5 bases and J shed 4 bases, with 17 bases lying between them. CDR3 nucleotide sequence: TGCAGCGTTCTCGGCGGGGGGGAGGTCTATGGCTACACCTTC. Protein sequence: CSVLGGGEVYGYTF. The full variable domain, its missing parts supplied by reference TRBV29-1 and TRBJ1-2, is SAVISQKPSRDICQRGTSLTIQCQVDSQVTMMFWYRQQPGQSLTLIATANQGSEATYESGFVIDKFPISRPNLTFSTLTVSNMSPEDSSIYLCSVLGGGEVYGYTFGSGTRLTVV.

This clone appeared a single time. V usage is TRBV19 and J usage is TRBJ2-2, with D maybe TRBD2 (5 bases). The CDR3 has 13 amino acids. Per germline, CDR1 LNHDA and CDR2 SQIVND (reference sequence). The ends were cut back, 3 bases at V and 5 bases at J, with 7 bases in the middle. The chain's CDR3 is CASSIPGTGELFF. For the CDR3, the DNA is TGTGCCAGTAGTATTCCGGGGACCGGGGAGCTGTTTTTT.

The chain employs TRBV7-8 and TRBJ2-1; possibly TRBD1 for D (6 bases). The germline gives CDR1 SGHVS, CDR2 FQNEAQ. V was shortened by 7 bases and J by 7 bases, with 11 bases between the two germline ends. The CDR3 has 12 amino acids. CDR3 amino acids: CASTPTGNEQFF. The CDR3, as DNA: TGTGCCAGCACCCCTACAGGGAATGAGCAGTTCTTC.

V usage is TRBV19 and J usage is TRBJ1-5, with D unclear. V was cut by 3 bases and J by 4 bases, with 16 bases left in between. The length of the CDR3 is 16 residues. Germline CDR1 and CDR2: LNHDA and SQIVND (reference sequence). This CDR3 is CASSIEKARGNQPQHF. For the CDR3, the DNA is TGTGCCAGTAGTATCGAGAAAGCTCGAGGGAATCAGCCCCAGCATTTT.

The V gene is TRBV6-2 or TRBV6-3, the J gene TRBJ1-6, with 8 positions matching TRBD1. The CDR3 runs to 16 residues. The junction had 8 bases not matched to a gene; V was cut back by 5 bases and J by 5 bases. Germline V gives CDR1 MNHEY, CDR2 SVGEGT. The CDR3 DNA reads as TGTGCCAGCAGTCGACCCCAGGGGGCCAATAATTCACCCCTCCACTTT. Residues: CASSRPQGANNSPLHF.

DNA of the CDR3: TGTGCCAGCAGCAAGGGACTAGCGGGAGCTAACTACTACGAGCAGTACTTC. Translation gives CASSKGLAGANYYEQYF. The chain joins TRBV11-2 to TRBJ2-7, with 14 bases aligning to TRBD2. Trimming removed 5 bases from V and 3 bases from J; junction bases left unmatched: 9. Germline V lookup: CDR1 SGHAT, CDR2 FQNNGV. This CDR3 has 17 residues.

The chain is built from TRBV7-2 and TRBJ2-3; 8 nucleotides line up with TRBD2. This CDR3 has 18 residues. CDR1 and CDR2 (germline): SGHTA, FQGNSA. V was pared by 5 bases and J by 0 bases, with 13 bases of the junction left unmatched. The CDR3 is CASSPFAGGPGSTDTQYF. The CDR3 DNA is TGTGCCAGCAGCCCATTCGCGGGGGGCCCAGGTAGCACAGATACGCAGTATTTT.

This clone came up once. This is likely a read error, given that the CDR3 carries no conserved phenylalanine or tryptophan at its end. It is unclear where the CDR3 begins or ends on the DNA, so no DNA is shown, and the CDR3 is as TCRdb lists it. The chain combines TRBV7-9 with TRBJ1-2; the table's TRBD1 call for D was not verified on the DNA. Germline V lookup: CDR1 SEHNR, CDR2 FQNEAQ (reference sequence). With termini counted, the CDR3 has 10 amino acids. The CDR3 reads CASSFPDTLY.

V usage is TRBV12-3 or TRBV12-4 and J usage is TRBJ2-5; tentative D call: TRBD1 (6 bases). Between the trimmed V and J ends, which lost 3 bases and 6 bases, there was a span of 11 bases. The CDR3 totals 13 residues. CDR3 nucleotide sequence: TGTGCCAGCAGTTTGCCAGGGGCCCAGACCCAGTACTTC. Amino acids: CASSLPGAQTQYF.

The rearrangement joins TRBV7-8 to TRBJ2-1; a possible D gene is TRBD2 (5 bases). Trimming left V 5 bases short and J 5 bases short, with 13 bases between. The germline V gene has CDR1 SGHVS and CDR2 FQNEAQ. The CDR3 loop spans 14 amino acids. The CDR3 nucleotides read TGTGCCAGCAGCCCTTCCTGGAGGCACAATGAGCAGTTCTTC. Protein sequence: CASSPSWRHNEQFF.

This chain connects TRBV19 to TRBJ1-5; TRBD1 is a possible D gene (5 bases). CDR1 LNHDA and CDR2 SQIVND come from the germline V gene (reference sequence). This CDR3 region has 14 residues. The V end lost 2 bases, the J end lost 5 bases, and 10 bases lay between the germline ends. The CDR3 reads CASSIQGPDQPQHF. As DNA, the CDR3 is TGTGCCAGTAGTATACAGGGTCCCGATCAGCCCCAGCATTTT. The complete variable domain, with remaining parts taken from reference TRBV19 and TRBJ1-5, reads DGGITQSPKYLFRKEGQNVTLSCEQNLNHDAMYWYRQDPGQGLRLIYYSQIVNDFQKGDIAEGYSVSREKKESFPLTVTSAQKNPTAFYLCASSIQGPDQPQHFGDGTRLSIL.

J is TRBJ1-1 and V is TRBV19; weak D call: TRBD1 (6 bases). The CDR3 runs to 13 residues. In germline, CDR1 is LNHDA, CDR2 SQIVND (reference sequence). V dropped 2 bases and J dropped 7 bases, with 11 bases sitting between them. The CDR3 coding sequence is TGTGCCAGTAGTATACAGGGGTGGGGTGAAGCTTTCTTT. The encoded protein is CASSIQGWGEAFF. Supplemented by reference TRBV19 and TRBJ1-1, the full variable domain reads DGGITQSPKYLFRKEGQNVTLSCEQNLNHDAMYWYRQDPGQGLRLIYYSQIVNDFQKGDIAEGYSVSREKKESFPLTVTSAQKNPTAFYLCASSIQGWGEAFFGQGTRLTVV.

The chain joins TRBV10-1 to TRBJ2-1; TRBD2 aligns across 10 bases. Germline V gene sequence: CDR1 WNHNN, CDR2 SYGVQD (reference sequence). J gave up 9 bases and V 0 bases, and 5 bases lay outside the gene matches. The CDR3 runs to 15 residues. The CDR3 protein is CASSESASGSGEQFF. CDR3 coding DNA: TGCGCCAGCAGTGAGTCGGCTAGCGGGAGTGGTGAGCAGTTCTTC.

This chain links TRBV6-5 with TRBJ2-4; 7 nucleotides agree with TRBD1. J gave up 7 bases and V 2 bases, and 8 bases lay outside the gene matches. CDR1 is MNHEY, CDR2 SVGAGI, per germline. CDR3 length equals 15 residues. CDR3 nucleotides: TGTGCCAGCAGTTACATATTAGGACAGGCCAACATTCAGTACTTC. This encodes CASSYILGQANIQYF.